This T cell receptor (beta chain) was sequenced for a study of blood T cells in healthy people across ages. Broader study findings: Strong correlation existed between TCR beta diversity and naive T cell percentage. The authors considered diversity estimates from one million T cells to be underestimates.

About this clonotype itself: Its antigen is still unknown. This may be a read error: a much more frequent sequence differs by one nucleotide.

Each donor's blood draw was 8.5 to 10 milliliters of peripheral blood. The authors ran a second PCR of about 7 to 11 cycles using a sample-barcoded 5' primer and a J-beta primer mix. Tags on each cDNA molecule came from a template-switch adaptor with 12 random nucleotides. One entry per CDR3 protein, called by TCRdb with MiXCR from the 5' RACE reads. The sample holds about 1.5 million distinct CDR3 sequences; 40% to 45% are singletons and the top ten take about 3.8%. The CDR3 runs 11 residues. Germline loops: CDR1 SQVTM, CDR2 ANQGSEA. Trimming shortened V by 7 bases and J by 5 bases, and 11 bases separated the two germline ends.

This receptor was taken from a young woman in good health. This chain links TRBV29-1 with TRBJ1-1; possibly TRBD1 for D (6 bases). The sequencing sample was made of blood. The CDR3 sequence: CSAQGGTEAFF. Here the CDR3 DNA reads TGCAGCGCCCAAGGGGGTACTGAAGCTTTCTTT.